The clone carrying this T cell receptor beta chain was observed many times. Its antigen is as yet unknown. TCRdb fed the 5' RACE reads into MiXCR, producing one record per CDR3 protein. The sample shows 350,000 or so distinct CDR3 sequences, roughly 13% of them seen only once. Germline V lookup: CDR1 SGHTA, CDR2 FQGTGA. Trimming pared 3 bases from V and 7 bases from J, leaving 12 bases between. This CDR3 is built from 13 residues. The source of the sample is a study of T-cell memory formation after mild COVID-19. Looking at the study overall: For the most part, TCR clusters were specific to one donor. General observations from the study: A balance of CD4 and CD8 characterized clones contracting day 15 to 85, whereas later expanders leaned CD4+.

The sample was PBMCs or a T cell subset sorted from them (not recorded which). V is TRBV7-3 and J is TRBJ1-2; unclear D gene. This clonotype was sampled from a man between 18 and 35 years old who had mild COVID-19 (a few samples of this study predate the infection). Cell type and time point are not known. CDR3 coding DNA: TGTGCCAGCAGCTTTTCGCGAGAGAGTGGCTACACCTTC. Amino acids: CASSFSRESGYTF.